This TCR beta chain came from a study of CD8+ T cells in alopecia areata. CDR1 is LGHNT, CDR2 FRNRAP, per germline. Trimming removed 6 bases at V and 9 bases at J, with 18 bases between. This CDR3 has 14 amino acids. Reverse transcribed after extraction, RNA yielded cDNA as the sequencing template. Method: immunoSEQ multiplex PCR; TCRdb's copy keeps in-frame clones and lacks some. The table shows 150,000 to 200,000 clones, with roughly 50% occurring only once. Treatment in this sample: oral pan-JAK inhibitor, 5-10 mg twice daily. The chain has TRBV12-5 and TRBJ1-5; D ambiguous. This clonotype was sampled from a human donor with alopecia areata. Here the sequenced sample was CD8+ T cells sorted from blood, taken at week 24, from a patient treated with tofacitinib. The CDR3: CASGSSILVSPQHF. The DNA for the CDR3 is TGTGCTAGTGGCAGCAGTATTCTGGTGTCGCCCCAGCATTTT. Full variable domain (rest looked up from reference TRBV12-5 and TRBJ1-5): DARVTQTPRHKVTEMGQEVTMRCQPILGHNTVFWYRQTMMQGLELLAYFRNRAPLDDSGMPKDRFSAEMPDATLATLKIQPSEPRDSAVYFCASGSSILVSPQHFGDGTRLSIL.